This is a list of T cell receptor beta chains from one sample in a study of glioma-infiltrating T cells. TCRdb passed the multiplex PCR reads through MiXCR, listing each CDR3 protein once. The sample records approximately 110,000 distinct CDR3 sequences, roughly 24% being singletons. Material for sequencing was glioma tissue, nonneoplastic brain tissue, or PBMCs (not recorded which). All receptors come from a human donor with low-grade glioma or glioblastoma, undergoing nonglioma brain surgery, or in good health (not recorded which). Each CDR3 is given with its conserved first and last residue. Each record gives: clone size, J gene, V gene, D gene, CDR3 protein, CDR3 DNA. D genes are given only for firm matches. Size values are once, few and many counts, or a class for expanded clones, and some rows have none.

>-|TRBJ2-7|TRBV5-8|-
CASSPAGAASYEQYF
TGTGCCAGCAGCCCAGCCGGGGCAGCATCCTACGAGCAGTACTTC
>many|TRBJ2-7|TRBV18|-
CASSPSAAVYEQYF
TGTGCCAGCTCACCATCAGCGGCGGTGTACGAGCAGTACTTC
>many|TRBJ2-1|TRBV14|TRBD2
CASNQLAGVVNEQFF
TGTGCCAGCAACCAACTAGCGGGAGTCGTGAATGAGCAGTTCTTC
>many|TRBJ2-5|TRBV28|-
CASSFSPGAQETQYF
TGTGCCAGCAGTTTCTCCCCGGGAGCCCAAGAGACCCAGTACTTC
>once|TRBJ2-2|TRBV6-5|-
CASQRVAMYTGEPFF
TGTGCCAGCCAGCGGGTCGCCATGTACACAGGCGAGCCGTTTTTT
>many|TRBJ2-1|TRBV3-1|TRBD2
CASSSRLAVSRNEQFF
TGTGCCAGCAGCTCCCGGCTAGCGGTATCGCGGAATGAGCAGTTCTTC
>many|TRBJ2-7|TRBV7-2|-
CASSLRRGAAGLAYEQYF
TGTGCCAGCAGCCTTCGCCGGGGAGCTGCGGGTCTCGCCTACGAGCAGTACTTC
>many|TRBJ2-5|TRBV12-3/TRBV12-4|-
CASSTGSGMETQYF
TGTGCCAGCAGTACGGGTAGTGGGATGGAGACCCAGTACTTC
>-|TRBJ2-7|TRBV2|-
CASSVPRAYEQYF
TGTGCCAGCAGTGTGCCAAGAGCCTACGAGCAGTACTTC
>many|TRBJ1-1|TRBV29-1|TRBD1
CSGQGYATEAFF
TGCAGCGGACAGGGCTATGCCACTGAAGCTTTCTTT
>many|TRBJ2-4|TRBV7-9|-
CASSLLRGKNIQYF
TGTGCCAGCAGCTTGCTTCGCGGCAAAAACATTCAGTACTTC
>few|TRBJ1-1|TRBV2|TRBD1
CASTGQDVTEAFF
TGTGCCAGCACGGGACAGGATGTTACTGAAGCTTTCTTT
>many|TRBJ2-5|TRBV19|TRBD1
CASLGQGQETQYF
TGTGCCAGCCTGGGACAGGGGCAAGAGACCCAGTACTTC
>many|TRBJ2-3|TRBV19|-
CASNIGWTDTQYF
TGTGCCAGTAATATTGGTTGGACAGATACGCAGTATTTT
>many|TRBJ1-4|TRBV7-2|TRBD1
CASSDRRQGANEKLFF
TGTGCCAGCAGCGACCGGAGACAGGGGGCAAATGAAAAACTGTTTTTT
>many|TRBJ2-3|TRBV20-1|-
CSARVDRGLGDTQYF
TGCAGTGCTAGAGTCGATCGGGGGCTGGGAGATACGCAGTATTTT
>-|TRBJ1-2|TRBV19|-
CASRPTSDLGYGYTF
TGTGCCAGTAGACCGACCTCGGATCTAGGCTATGGCTACACCTTC
>many|TRBJ2-3|TRBV7-2|TRBD2
CASSLGGRGGRPTDTQYF
TGTGCCAGCAGCTTGGGTGGTAGGGGCGGGAGGCCCACAGATACGCAGTATTTT
>-|TRBJ1-3|TRBV10-3|-
CAISNALSSGNTIYF
TGTGCCATCAGTAACGCATTGAGCTCTGGAAACACCATATATTTT
>-|TRBJ2-7|TRBV7-6|-
CASSSGGVGGYEKYF
TGTGCCAGCAGCTCAGGAGGGGTGGGTGGTTACGAGAAGTACTTC
>-|TRBJ2-3|TRBV7-8|TRBD1
CASSLTGAFTDTQYF
TGTGCCAGCAGCTTAACAGGGGCCTTCACAGATACGCAGTATTTT
>many|TRBJ1-1|TRBV27|-
CARSLTPGGAGIVAAAFF
TGTGCCCGCAGTTTAACTCCAGGAGGGGCAGGCATCGTCGCTGCCGCTTTCTTT
>many|TRBJ1-5|TRBV20-1|TRBD1
CSAQTGAGYSNQPQHF
TGCAGTGCCCAGACAGGGGCTGGATATAGCAATCAGCCCCAGCATTTT
>many|TRBJ2-3|TRBV7-6|-
CASSSGGGQGTDTQYF
TGTGCCAGCAGCTCGGGAGGAGGACAGGGAACAGATACGCAGTATTTT
>many|TRBJ1-1|TRBV28|-
CASRSGQNTEAFF
TGTGCCAGCAGAAGCGGACAGAACACTGAAGCTTTCTTT
>many|TRBJ1-5|TRBV15|-
CATTRTKQGSISPQHF
TGTGCCACCACCCGTACCAAGCAGGGATCCATCAGCCCCCAGCATTTT
>many|TRBJ2-3|TRBV11-2|TRBD2
CASSLAASGSGDTQYF
TGTGCCAGCAGCCTCGCAGCCAGCGGGAGCGGAGATACGCAGTATTTT
>few|TRBJ1-2|TRBV19|-
CASSIAAGSYGYTF
TGTGCCAGTAGTATAGCGGCAGGGTCCTATGGCTACACCTTC
>once|TRBJ1-2|TRBV6-1|-
CASIRATGPYGYTF
TGTGCCAGCATTCGTGCAACAGGGCCCTATGGCTACACCTTC
>many|TRBJ2-7|TRBV20-1|TRBD2
CSARGNLAGSSYEQYF
TGCAGTGCTAGAGGTAATCTAGCGGGATCCTCCTACGAGCAGTACTTC
>many|TRBJ2-7|TRBV7-9|TRBD2
CASSRGLEEEQYF
TGTGCCAGCAGCCGCGGACTAGAAGAGGAGCAGTACTTC
>many|TRBJ1-2|TRBV7-2|TRBD1
CASSLEGQPYGYTF
TGTGCCAGCAGCTTGGAGGGACAGCCCTATGGCTACACCTTC
>many|TRBJ1-1|TRBV6-2/TRBV6-3|-
CASSFFGESAFF
TGTGCCAGCAGTTTTTTTGGGGAATCAGCTTTCTTT
>many|TRBJ2-3|TRBV3-1|-
CASSQSPWDSSSTDTQYF
TGTGCCAGCAGCCAATCGCCCTGGGACTCATCTAGCACAGATACGCAGTATTTT
>many|TRBJ1-1|TRBV7-2|-
CASSFTATEAFF
TGTGCCAGCAGCTTCACAGCGACTGAAGCTTTCTTT
>many|TRBJ2-3|TRBV24-1|-
CATSDSRWASDTQYF
TGTGCCACCAGTGATTCCAGATGGGCTTCAGATACGCAGTATTTT
>many|TRBJ1-1|TRBV6-6|-
CASSYSAMGLAFF
TGTGCCAGCAGTTACTCGGCGATGGGATTAGCTTTCTTT
>few|TRBJ2-2|TRBV6-5|-
CTSSYAQGRGTGELFF
TGTACCAGCAGTTACGCACAGGGGCGGGGAACCGGGGAGCTGTTTTTT
>many|TRBJ1-6|TRBV2|-
CASSEMDSPLHF
TGTGCCAGCAGTGAAATGGATTCACCCCTCCACTTT
>many|TRBJ2-7|TRBV6-1|TRBD2
CASRRGLAVYEQYF
TGTGCCAGCAGACGAGGACTAGCGGTCTACGAGCAGTACTTC
>-|TRBJ1-5|TRBV27|-
CASSQGLSNQTQHF
TGTGCCAGCAGCCAGGGACTTAGCAATCAGACCCAGCATTTT
>many|TRBJ2-1|TRBV4-3|-
CASSRATTRGWGNEQFF
TGCGCCAGCAGCCGAGCGACCACCCGAGGATGGGGCAATGAGCAGTTCTTC
>many|TRBJ2-3|TRBV10-3|-
CAISEWVASTDTQYF
TGTGCCATCAGTGAGTGGGTTGCTAGCACAGATACGCAGTATTTT
>many|TRBJ2-5|TRBV20-1|TRBD2
CSARALAGVETQYF
TGCAGTGCTAGAGCACTAGCGGGAGTAGAGACCCAGTACTTC
>many|TRBJ2-7|TRBV19|-
CASSIGGYEQYF
TGTGCCAGTAGTATTGGAGGGTACGAGCAGTACTTC
>once|TRBJ1-1|TRBV27|-
CASSSGWRNTEAFF
TGTGCCAGCAGTTCGGGTTGGAGAAACACTGAAGCTTTCTTT
>many|TRBJ2-2|TRBV6-2/TRBV6-3|TRBD2
CASSGLAGANTGELFF
TGTGCCAGCAGTGGACTAGCGGGAGCGAACACCGGGGAGCTGTTTTTT
>many|TRBJ2-7|TRBV4-2|-
CASSRLGDEQYF
TGTGCCAGCAGCCGACTAGGGGACGAGCAGTACTTC
>many|TRBJ2-1|TRBV29-1|TRBD2
CSVESGSSYNEQFF
TGCAGCGTGGAGAGCGGGAGCTCCTACAATGAGCAGTTCTTC
>few|TRBJ1-1|TRBV5-1|-
CASSQGYLNTEAFF
TGCGCCAGCAGCCAGGGGTATTTGAACACTGAAGCTTTCTTT
>few|TRBJ2-4|TRBV19|-
CASSTPSGDQYF
TGTGCCAGTAGTACCCCCTCAGGGGACCAGTACTTC